This is a list of T cell receptor beta chains from one sample in a study of OX40 agonist ivuxolimab in advanced cancers. Sequenced by immunoSEQ multiplex PCR; TCRdb stores in-frame clones only, minus some. The sample lists more than 45,000 clones, 80% to 85% occurring once. This material consisted of CD4+ or CD8+ T cells sorted from blood, taken in a trial of the OX40 agonist ivuxolimab. These receptors all stem from an adult with an advanced solid tumor such as melanoma, head and neck, liver or kidney cancer. The CDR3 runs from the conserved cysteine through the conserved F or W. A D gene is named only where the DNA matches it firmly. Where a row states a size, it is once, few, many or the class of an expanded clone; other rows omit it.

clone size | D gene | CDR3 length | J gene | V gene | CDR3 DNA | CDR3 protein
. | TRBD2 | 15 | TRBJ2-2 | TRBV13 | TGTGCCAGCAGCTTGAGCGGGACGAACACCGGGGAGCTGTTTTTT | CASSLSGTNTGELFF
. | . | 12 | TRBJ1-2 | TRBV5-4 | TGTGCCAGCAGCAAGGGACCCGATGGCTACACCTTC | CASSKGPDGYTF
. | . | 14 | TRBJ2-3 | TRBV5-4 | TGTGCCAGCAGCCCCGGACTAACCACAGATACGCAGTATTTT | CASSPGLTTDTQYF
once | . | 13 | TRBJ1-1 | TRBV2 | TGTGCCAGCTCTTCGCAGGCGGGCACTGAAGCTTTCTTT | CASSSQAGTEAFF
. | TRBD1 | 15 | TRBJ1-5 | TRBV10-2 | TGCGCCAGCAGTGAGGACAGGGGAGTTTATCAGCCCCAGCATTTT | CASSEDRGVYQPQHF
once | . | 14 | TRBJ1-5 | TRBV19 | TGTACCAGTAGTCCGACTATAGTGGGACAGCCCCAGCATTTT | CTSSPTIVGQPQHF
few | . | 13 | TRBJ2-5 | TRBV5-1 | TGCGCCAGCAGCGCCGAGTACCAAGAGACCCAGTACTTC | CASSAEYQETQYF
. | . | 13 | TRBJ1-5 | TRBV27 | TGTGCCAGCAGTTTGGTCCGGGATCAGCCCCAGCATTTT | CASSLVRDQPQHF
. | TRBD2 | 15 | TRBJ2-1 | TRBV7-2 | TGTGCCAGCAGCCTACTAGCGGCATCCTACAATGAGCAGTTCTTC | CASSLLAASYNEQFF
once | TRBD1 | 18 | TRBJ1-5 | TRBV4-1 | TGCGCCAGCAGCCAAGGACAGGGGGCGACCCATAGCAATCAGCCCCAGCATTTT | CASSQGQGATHSNQPQHF